Shown below are 6 T cell receptor beta chains from a single sample sequenced in a study of blood T cell repertoires in COVID-19. Only in-frame clones appear in the TCRdb table, and some are missing; sequencing was by immunoSEQ multiplex PCR. In the table there are 40,000 to 55,000 clones, roughly 80% of which are singletons. The sequenced sample consisted of peripheral blood. All receptors come from a man aged 65 to 79 with acute or convalescent COVID-19.

The V and J genes are TRBV7-6 and TRBJ2-5; 7 bases map to TRBD2. The V and J ends lost 3 bases and 4 bases, in that order; junction bases with no gene match: 2. This CDR3 is built from 13 residues. Per germline, CDR1 SGHVS and CDR2 FNYEAQ. As DNA, the CDR3 is TGTGCCAGCAGCTTGGGGGGGAGAGAGACCCAGTACTTC. As protein: CASSLGGRETQYF.

The rearrangement links TRBV19 to TRBJ2-7; TRBD1 agrees at 9 bases. After removal of 4 bases from V and 1 base from J, the junction contained 14 bases not matched to a gene. CDR1 is LNHDA and CDR2 is SQIVND in the germline V gene (reference sequence). This CDR3 region has 18 residues. CDR3: CASSTLPGTGSGSYEQYF. CDR3 coding DNA: TGTGCCAGTAGTACCCTACCCGGGACAGGGTCGGGGTCCTACGAGCAGTACTTC.

The V gene is TRBV18, the J gene TRBJ1-1, with a tentative D call TRBD1 (5 bases). The V end was cut by 2 bases, the J end by 7 bases, with 11 bases between. The V gene's germline CDR1 is KGHSH and CDR2 LQKENI. The CDR3 consists of 13 residues. The CDR3 sequence: CASSPGGVNEAFF. The DNA of the CDR3 is TGTGCCAGCTCACCAGGGGGGGTTAATGAAGCTTTCTTT.

The genes are TRBV4-2 and TRBJ2-2, with 8 bases identical to TRBD1. The V and J ends lost 4 bases and 0 bases, in that order; junction bases with no gene match: 1. The germline V gene has CDR1 LGHNA and CDR2 YNFKEQ. This CDR3 comprises 15 residues. The CDR3: CASSPGQANTGELFF. The CDR3 bases are TGTGCCAGCAGCCCGGGACAGGCGAACACCGGGGAGCTGTTTTTT.

This clone showed up just once. This chain joins TRBV13 and TRBJ1-2; 8 bases are a match to TRBD1. The V segment lost 5 bases and the J segment 1 base; nucleotides outside the gene matches: 12. The CDR3 extends over 17 amino acids. Germline V CDR1 and CDR2: PRHDT, FYEKMQ (reference sequence). CDR3 sequence: CASSPRQGLRVNYGYTF. The DNA for the CDR3 is TGTGCCAGCAGCCCGAGACAGGGGCTTAGAGTTAACTATGGCTACACCTTC. Full variable domain (outside the CDR3, taken from reference TRBV13 and TRBJ1-2): AAGVIQSPRHLIKEKRETATLKCYPIPRHDTVYWYQQGPGQDPQFLISFYEKMQSDKGSIPDRFSAQQFSDYHSELNMSSLELGDSALYFCASSPRQGLRVNYGYTFGSGTRLTVV.

The chain joins TRBV3-1 (or the pseudogene TRBV3-2) to TRBJ2-7; the D gene is possibly TRBD1 (5 bases). The V end was cut by 0 bases, the J end by 0 bases, with 6 bases between. CDR3 length: 14 residues. Germline V gives CDR1 LGHDT, CDR2 YNNKEL (reference sequence). CDR3 in DNA: TGTGCCAGCAGCCAAGAGCAGGGCTCCTACGAGCAGTACTTC. It yields the protein CASSQEQGSYEQYF.